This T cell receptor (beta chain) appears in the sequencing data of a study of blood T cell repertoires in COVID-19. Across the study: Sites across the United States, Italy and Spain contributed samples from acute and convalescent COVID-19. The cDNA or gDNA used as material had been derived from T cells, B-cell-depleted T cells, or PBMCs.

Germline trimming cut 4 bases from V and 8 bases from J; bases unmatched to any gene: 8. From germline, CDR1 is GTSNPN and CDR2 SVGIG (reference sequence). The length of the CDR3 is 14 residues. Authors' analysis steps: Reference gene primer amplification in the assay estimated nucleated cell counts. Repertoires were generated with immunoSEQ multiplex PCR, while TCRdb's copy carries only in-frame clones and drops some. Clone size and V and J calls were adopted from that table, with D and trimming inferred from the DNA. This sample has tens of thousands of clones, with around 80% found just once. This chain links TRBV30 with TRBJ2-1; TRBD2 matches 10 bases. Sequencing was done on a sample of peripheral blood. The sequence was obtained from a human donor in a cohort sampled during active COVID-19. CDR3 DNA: TGTGCCTGGAAACCAGCGGGGGGGCCATATGAGCAGTTCTTC. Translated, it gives CAWKPAGGPYEQFF.